This is a list of T cell receptor beta chains from one sample in a study of cytomegalovirus exposure and HLA in healthy donors. Measured with immunoSEQ multiplex PCR; TCRdb has only the in-frame clones, and not every one. The sample records about 60,000 clones, about nine tenths being singletons. Material for sequencing was PBMCs. Every receptor here comes from a man aged 18-30 years in good health and CMV-seronegative. CDR3s include the opening cysteine and the closing phenylalanine or tryptophan. Each record gives: clone size, V gene, J gene, D gene, CDR3 protein, CDR3 DNA. A D gene is named only where the DNA matches it firmly. Only some rows state a clone size, as once, few, many or a class for expanded clones.

abundance: once; v_gene: TRBV27; j_gene: TRBJ2-1; d_gene: TRBD2; CDR3aa: CASSSPPSGAGNEQFF; CDR3nt: TGTGCCAGCAGTTCCCCCCCCAGCGGGGCGGGCAATGAGCAGTTCTTC
abundance: -; v_gene: TRBV27; j_gene: TRBJ2-7; d_gene: -; CDR3aa: CASSFALGGTYEQYF; CDR3nt: TGTGCCAGCAGTTTCGCCCTAGGCGGTACCTACGAGCAGTACTTC
abundance: -; v_gene: TRBV18; j_gene: TRBJ1-3; d_gene: -; CDR3aa: CASSPLTISSGNTIYF; CDR3nt: TGTGCCAGCTCACCACTCACTATTAGCTCTGGAAACACCATATATTTT
abundance: -; v_gene: TRBV7-2; j_gene: TRBJ2-7; d_gene: TRBD2; CDR3aa: CASSLGLAGDEQYF; CDR3nt: TGTGCCAGCAGCTTAGGTCTAGCGGGAGACGAGCAGTACTTC
abundance: once; v_gene: TRBV6-4; j_gene: TRBJ2-3; d_gene: -; CDR3aa: CASSDSGGTDTQYF; CDR3nt: TGTGCCAGCAGTGACTCGGGCGGCACAGATACGCAGTATTTT
abundance: -; v_gene: TRBV30; j_gene: TRBJ2-1; d_gene: TRBD1; CDR3aa: CAWGQVPSYTDEQFF; CDR3nt: TGTGCCTGGGGACAGGTTCCCTCGTACACGGATGAGCAGTTCTTC
abundance: -; v_gene: TRBV2; j_gene: TRBJ1-1; d_gene: TRBD1; CDR3aa: CASHSGGAGTEAFF; CDR3nt: TGTGCCAGCCACTCAGGGGGCGCGGGCACTGAAGCTTTCTTT
abundance: few; v_gene: TRBV19; j_gene: TRBJ2-3; d_gene: TRBD1; CDR3aa: CASKETGLPDTQYF; CDR3nt: TGTGCCAGTAAAGAGACAGGGTTGCCAGATACGCAGTATTTT
abundance: -; v_gene: TRBV19; j_gene: TRBJ2-1; d_gene: TRBD1; CDR3aa: CASRMTGVPEQFF; CDR3nt: TGTGCCAGTAGAATGACAGGGGTTCCTGAGCAGTTCTTC
abundance: -; v_gene: TRBV2; j_gene: TRBJ2-1; d_gene: TRBD2; CDR3aa: CASSERSSGGNEQFF; CDR3nt: TGTGCCAGCAGTGAAAGGTCTAGCGGCGGGAATGAGCAGTTCTTC
abundance: -; v_gene: TRBV19; j_gene: TRBJ2-7; d_gene: TRBD2; CDR3aa: CASSWGGSYEQYF; CDR3nt: TGTGCCAGTAGTTGGGGAGGGTCCTACGAGCAGTACTTC
abundance: -; v_gene: TRBV11-3; j_gene: TRBJ2-7; d_gene: -; CDR3aa: CASLGRGGRIICCEQYF; CDR3nt: TGTGCCAGCTTAGGAAGGGGGGGCAGGATAATTTGTTGCGAGCAGTACTTC
abundance: -; v_gene: TRBV9; j_gene: TRBJ2-2; d_gene: TRBD2; CDR3aa: CASSVGSGRASGELFF; CDR3nt: TGTGCCAGCAGCGTAGGCAGCGGGAGGGCTAGCGGGGAGCTGTTTTTT
abundance: -; v_gene: TRBV4-3; j_gene: TRBJ2-1; d_gene: -; CDR3aa: CASSQGFSGQIGEQFF; CDR3nt: TGCGCCAGCAGCCAAGGTTTTAGCGGACAAATCGGGGAGCAGTTCTTC
abundance: -; v_gene: TRBV10-3; j_gene: TRBJ2-7; d_gene: -; CDR3aa: CATTGQSFEQYF; CDR3nt: TGTGCCACTACGGGACAAAGCTTTGAGCAGTACTTC
abundance: -; v_gene: TRBV7-2; j_gene: TRBJ2-3; d_gene: -; CDR3aa: CASSSGLSMDTQYF; CDR3nt: TGTGCCAGCAGCTCCGGACTAAGTATGGATACGCAGTATTTT
abundance: -; v_gene: TRBV19; j_gene: TRBJ1-2; d_gene: TRBD1; CDR3aa: CASKGTEVGYTF; CDR3nt: TGTGCCAGTAAAGGGACAGAGGTCGGCTACACCTTC
abundance: -; v_gene: TRBV4-3; j_gene: TRBJ1-4; d_gene: -; CDR3aa: CASSAQENEKLFF; CDR3nt: TGCGCCAGCAGCGCACAGGAGAATGAAAAACTGTTTTTT
abundance: -; v_gene: TRBV5-1; j_gene: TRBJ2-7; d_gene: TRBD2; CDR3aa: CASSLVPPSGRSGEQYF; CDR3nt: TGCGCCAGCAGCTTGGTCCCGCCTAGCGGGAGGTCCGGGGAGCAGTACTTC
abundance: -; v_gene: TRBV10-3; j_gene: TRBJ2-2; d_gene: TRBD2; CDR3aa: CAITGLAGAAGELFF; CDR3nt: TGTGCCATCACTGGACTAGCGGGAGCTGCCGGGGAGCTGTTTTTT